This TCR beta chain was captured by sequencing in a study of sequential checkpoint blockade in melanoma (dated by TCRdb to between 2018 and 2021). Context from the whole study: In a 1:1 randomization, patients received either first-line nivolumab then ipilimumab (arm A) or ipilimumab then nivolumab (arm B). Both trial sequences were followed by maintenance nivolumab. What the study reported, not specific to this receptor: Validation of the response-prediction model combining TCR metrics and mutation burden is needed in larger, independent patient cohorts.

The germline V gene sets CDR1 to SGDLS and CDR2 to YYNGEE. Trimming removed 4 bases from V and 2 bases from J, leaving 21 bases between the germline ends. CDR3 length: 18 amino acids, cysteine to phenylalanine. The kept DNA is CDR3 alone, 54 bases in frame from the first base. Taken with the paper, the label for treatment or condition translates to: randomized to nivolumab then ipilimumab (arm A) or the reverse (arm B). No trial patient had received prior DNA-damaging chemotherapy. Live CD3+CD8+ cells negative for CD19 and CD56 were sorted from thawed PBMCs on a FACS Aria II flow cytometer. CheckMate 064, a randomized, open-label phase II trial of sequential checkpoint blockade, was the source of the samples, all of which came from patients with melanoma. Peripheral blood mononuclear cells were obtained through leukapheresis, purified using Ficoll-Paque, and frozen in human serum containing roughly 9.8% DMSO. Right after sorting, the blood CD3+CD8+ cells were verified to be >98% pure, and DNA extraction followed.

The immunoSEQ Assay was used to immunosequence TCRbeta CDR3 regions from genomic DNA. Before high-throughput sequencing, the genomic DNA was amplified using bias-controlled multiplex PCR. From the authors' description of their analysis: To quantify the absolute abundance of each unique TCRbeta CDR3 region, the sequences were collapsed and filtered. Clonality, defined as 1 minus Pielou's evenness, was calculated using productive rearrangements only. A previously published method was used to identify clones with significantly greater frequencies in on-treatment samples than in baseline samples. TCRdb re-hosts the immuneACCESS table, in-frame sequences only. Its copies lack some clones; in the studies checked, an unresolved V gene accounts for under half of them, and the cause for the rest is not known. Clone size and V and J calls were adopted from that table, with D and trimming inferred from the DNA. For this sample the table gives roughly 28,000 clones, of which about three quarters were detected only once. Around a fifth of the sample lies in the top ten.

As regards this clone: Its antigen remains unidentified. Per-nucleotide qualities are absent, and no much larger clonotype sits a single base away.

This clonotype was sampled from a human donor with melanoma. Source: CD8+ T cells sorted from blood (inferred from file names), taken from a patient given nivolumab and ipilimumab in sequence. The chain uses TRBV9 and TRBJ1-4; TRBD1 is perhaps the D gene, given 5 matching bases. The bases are TGTGCCAGCAGCCCCTGGGGGGGAAAAGGGGCTACTAATGAAAAACTGTTTTTT. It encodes CASSPWGGKGATNEKLFF.